The 26 T cell receptor beta chains below were found in one sample sequenced in a study of tumor-infiltrating lymphocytes in primary liver carcinoma. The template, roughly 510 ng total RNA, yielded TCR beta cDNA made with a constant-region primer. TCR beta libraries came from three nested multiplex PCR rounds using slightly modified ARM-PCR. The first two PCR rounds used TRBV1-TRBV30 forward primers with a C-beta reverse primer, 9 to 11 cycles each. TCRdb reprocessed the multiplex PCR reads via MiXCR and lists one record per CDR3 protein. Here the sample spans 20,000 to 25,000 distinct CDR3 sequences, over 60% being singletons. Both RNA and DNA were isolated together from about 20-30 mg of bulk tissue that had not been sorted. Sequencing was carried out using liver tumor tissue from sampling region 5. The subset: tumor region T5, tumor centre. The receptor set was obtained from a woman aged 30 to 39 with primary liver carcinoma and hepatitis B virus infection.

On this clonotype: Relative to the germline gene, one junction end is altered; a read error may explain this. This rearrangement joins TRBV29-1 to TRBJ2-2; tentative D call: TRBD2 (6 bases). This CDR3 comprises 12 residues. CDR1 is SQVTM and CDR2 is ANQGSEA in the germline V gene. In nucleotides, the CDR3 is TGCGGCGTTGTCGGGTGGGCCGGGGGGCTGTTTTTT. Amino acid sequence: CGVVGWAGGLFF.

A remark on this clonotype: A read error may account for a junction end that differs from germline. CDR3 region: CASTLVRWSYEQYF. The CDR3 DNA reads as TGTGCCAGCACCTTAGTAAGATGGAGCTACGAGCAGTACTTC. This chain joins TRBV11-2 and TRBJ2-7; no firm D call. The germline gives CDR1 SGHAT, CDR2 FQNNGV. CDR3 size: 14 residues.

The sample holds many counts of this clonotype. The chain recombines TRBV6-1 with TRBJ2-5, with a possible D match to TRBD2 (6 bases). V lost 8 bases to trimming and J lost 5 bases, with 12 bases between them. The CDR3 covers 12 residues. Germline CDR1 and CDR2: MNHNS and SASEGT. This CDR3 reads CASDSREETQYF. CDR3 in DNA: TGTGCCAGCGACTCTCGGGAGGAGACCCAGTACTTC.

The genes are TRBV29-1 and TRBJ2-4; 9 nucleotides align to TRBD2. CDR3 length equals 16 residues. Per germline, CDR1 SQVTM and CDR2 ANQGSEA. Trimming removed 5 bases from V and 5 bases from J; junction bases left unmatched: 13. The CDR3 sequence: CSVHIAGVNTENIQYF. In DNA form, the CDR3 reads TGCAGCGTTCATATAGCGGGAGTGAATACCGAAAACATTCAGTACTTC.

A note on this clonotype: It is likely a read error, because the conserved phenylalanine at the end of the CDR3 is missing. The chain links TRBV10-2 to TRBJ1-1; D ambiguous. The CDR3 covers 14 residues. Per germline, CDR1 WSHSY and CDR2 SAAADI. Between the trimmed V and J ends, which lost 3 bases and 4 bases, there was a span of 12 bases. The CDR3 DNA reads TGCGCCAGCAGTGACTCGAAGGCGAGCACTGAAGCTTTCTTG. Encoded protein: CASSDSKASTEAFL.

In regard to this clonotype: The junction shows a germline mismatch at one end, possibly a read error. DNA for the CDR3: TGTGCCGGCAGTCGCACCGAGAGTGAGCAGTTCTTC. This gives the protein CAGSRTESEQFF. The chain carries TRBV28 and TRBJ2-1; D is unclear. Germline V lookup: CDR1 MDHEN, CDR2 SYDVKM. There are 12 residues in the CDR3.

This clonotype appeared a few times. At one of its ends the junction is not consistent with the germline gene, which may arise from a read error. V usage is TRBV28 and J usage is TRBJ1-2, with D hard to call. The CDR3 consists of 20 residues. Germline-derived CDR1 and CDR2 are MDHEN and SYDVKM. Written as DNA, the CDR3 is TGTGCCAGCTCCACGGGCAGACTAGTTCCCCATCAGCACACTAACTATGGCTACACATTC. Protein sequence: CASSTGRLVPHQHTNYGYTF.

Regarding this clonotype: Because the CDR3 is missing its conserved closing phenylalanine or tryptophan, this is likely a read error. The rearrangement joins TRBV28 to TRBJ1-1; no reliable D call. Germline V gives CDR1 MDHEN, CDR2 SYDVKM. V lost 10 bases and J lost 2, with 14 bases in between. There are 13 residues in the CDR3. The CDR3 region is CAIRLYPNTEAFL. CDR3 nucleotide sequence: TGTGCCATCAGGCTTTACCCCAACACTGAAGCTTTCCTT.

Turning to this clonotype: One end of the junction does not line up with germline, which may come from a read error. The CDR3 protein is CACSQAVTGGHISYEQYF. The CDR3 bases are TGCGCCTGCAGTCAAGCTGTGACGGGAGGTCACATTAGCTACGAGCAGTACTTC. The rearrangement uses TRBV4-3 and TRBJ2-7, with 7 bases fitting TRBD2. This CDR3 is built from 18 residues. The germline V gene encodes CDR1 LGHNA and CDR2 YSLEER.

This clonotype occurred once. A read error may produce the germline difference seen at one junction end. The V and J genes are TRBV5-6 and TRBJ1-5, with 9 bases matching TRBD1. CDR1 SGHDT and CDR2 YYEEEE come from the germline V gene. CDR3 length: 14 residues. CDR3 protein: CASSTGGCNQSQHF. The CDR3 coding sequence is TGTGCCAGCAGCACAGGGGGCTGTAATCAGTCCCAGCATTTT.

A note on this clonotype: Given the absence of the conserved phenylalanine or tryptophan at the CDR3 end, a read error is likely. The chain is built from TRBV11-2 and TRBJ2-1; D perhaps matches TRBD2 (6 bases). Germline CDR1 is SGHAT and CDR2 is FQNNGV. The CDR3 loop spans 16 amino acids. CDR3 DNA sequence: TGCGCCAGCAGCTTAAGCCTGGACGGGAGCTACAATGAGCAGTTCTCA. Amino acids: CASSLSLDGSYNEQFS.

This clonotype showed up just once. One end of the junction is discordant with germline, which a read error may explain. This chain uses TRBV12-3 or TRBV12-4 with TRBJ2-2, with D perhaps TRBD2 (5 bases). The CDR3 runs 14 residues. In DNA, the CDR3 is TGTGTCAGTAGGTCCCATCTGAACACCGGGGAGCTCTTTTTT. Protein sequence: CVSRSHLNTGELFF.

As concerns this clonotype: A junction boundary mismatches the germline segment, possibly from a read error. This sequence joins TRBV28 and TRBJ1-2; 11 positions agree with TRBD1. CDR1 is MDHEN and CDR2 is SYDVKM in the germline V gene. The CDR3 runs 15 residues. The CDR3 nucleotides read TGTGCCAGCATCAAAGGACAGGGGGCTAACTACGGCTATACCTTC. Protein product: CASIKGQGANYGYTF.

A remark on this clonotype: Relative to the germline gene, one junction end is altered; a read error may explain this. The rearrangement uses TRBV4-2 and TRBJ2-7; no clear D. The CDR3 covers 13 residues. The germline V gene has CDR1 LGHNA and CDR2 YNFKEQ. The CDR3 loop reads CVSRQLSQYEQYF. CDR3 sequence (DNA): TGTGTCAGCCGCCAACTTAGTCAGTACGAGCAGTACTTC.

In the case of this clonotype: The conserved final phenylalanine or tryptophan is absent from the CDR3, which likely points to a read error. No DNA is shown, since the ends of the CDR3 on it are uncertain; the CDR3 is the one TCRdb lists. The V gene is TRBV29-1, the J gene TRBJ1-2. In germline, CDR1 is SQVTM, CDR2 ANQGSEA. The CDR3 extends over 14 residues, inclusive of both ends. The CDR3 spells CSVVRAVNLGGYIL.

In its sample, this clonotype was seen many times. J is TRBJ2-3 and V is TRBV10-3; a weak D match, TRBD1 (5 bases). Germline CDR1 ENHRY, CDR2 SYGVKD. This CDR3 contains 13 residues. V was pared by 7 bases and J by 2 bases, with 10 bases between. The CDR3 DNA reads TGTGCCATCAAGGGGCGGACCACAGATACGCAGTATTTT. The encoded protein is CAIKGRTTDTQYF.

In the case of this clonotype: A much larger clonotype is one base distant, so this may be a read error. CDR3 DNA sequence: TGTGCCAGCGAGAACCCTTCCGGGAACTACGAGCAGTACTTC. Residues: CASENPSGNYEQYF. The chain links TRBV6-2 or TRBV6-3 to TRBJ2-7, with TRBD2 as a possible D gene (5 bases). Trimming removed 8 bases at V and 3 bases at J, with 17 bases between. CDR1 and CDR2 from the germline V gene are MNHEY and SVGEGT. CDR3 length: 14 amino acids.

As regards this clonotype: Since the CDR3 does not end with the conserved phenylalanine or tryptophan, this likely comes from a read error. The chain links TRBV4-1 to TRBJ2-1; a weak D match, TRBD2 (5 bases). The V and J ends lost 0 bases and 8 bases respectively, with 14 bases between them. Germline V gene data show CDR1 as MGHRA and CDR2 as YSYEKL. The CDR3 contains 15 residues. DNA of the CDR3: TGCGCCAGCAGCCAAGATGATTTAGCGAGGGATGAGCAGTTCTTA. Protein sequence: CASSQDDLARDEQFL.

The rearrangement uses TRBV10-3 and TRBJ2-1; no clear D. The CDR3 sequence is 14 residues long. From germline, CDR1 is ENHRY and CDR2 SYGVKD. Trimming stripped 9 bases from V and 8 bases from J, with 20 bases between. In nucleotides, the CDR3 is TGTGCCATGACTCCCACGGCGAGCCGGGATGAGCAGTTCTTC. Translating gives CAMTPTASRDEQFF.

In the case of this clonotype: A read error may account for a junction end that differs from germline. This sequence joins TRBV4-3 and TRBJ2-1; possibly TRBD2 for D (6 bases). The germline V gene encodes CDR1 LGHNA and CDR2 YSLEER. The CDR3 is made up of 16 amino acids. The DNA of the CDR3 is TGCGCCTTCAGCCAAGATGCGGGAAGCTCCTACAATGAACAGTTCTTC. Its protein product is CAFSQDAGSSYNEQFF.

To note about this clonotype: The junction shows a germline mismatch at one end, possibly a read error. This rearrangement joins TRBV11-2 to TRBJ2-3, with a weak D call TRBD1 (6 bases). Germline V lookup: CDR1 SGHAT, CDR2 FQNNGV. CDR3 length equals 16 residues. For the CDR3, the DNA is TGTGCCAGCAGCCGGAGGCTACAGGGAAGGGGAGATACTCAGTATTTT. Protein: CASSRRLQGRGDTQYF.

About this clonotype: An end of the junction does not agree with germline; a read error may underlie this. The chain employs TRBV5-5 and TRBJ1-4; 7 bases agree with TRBD1. Germline lookup yields CDR1 SGHKS and CDR2 YYEKEE (reference sequence). The CDR3 covers 13 residues. The CDR3 here is CARSSTGNEKLYF. CDR3 sequence (DNA): TGTGCCAGAAGTTCGACAGGGAATGAAAAACTCTACTTT.

With regard to this clonotype: A read error may be the cause here, since a much bigger clone is one base away. The J gene is TRBJ2-2, the V gene TRBV11-1; tentatively, D is TRBD2 (6 bases). Trimming took 6 bases from V and 6 from J, leaving 17 bases between them. Germline loops: CDR1 SGHAT, CDR2 FQDESV (reference sequence). The CDR3 totals 15 residues. CDR3 sequence: CASRVMAGMSGELFF. The CDR3, as DNA: TGTGCCAGCAGGGTTATGGCGGGAATGTCCGGGGAGCTGTTTTTT.

Turning to this clonotype: Lacking the conserved final phenylalanine or tryptophan, this CDR3 likely reflects a read error. V gene TRBV11-2 combines with J gene TRBJ2-1; no reliable D call. The CDR3 totals 14 residues. The V gene's germline CDR1 is SGHAT and CDR2 FQNNGV. In nucleotides, the CDR3 is TGTGCTAGCAGCTCCCGGCCACCGTGGGGTGAGCAGTTCTTA. Protein: CASSSRPPWGEQFL.

Worth noting for this clonotype: The junction differs from germline at one of its ends, possibly a read error. V gene TRBV29-1 combines with J gene TRBJ2-1; 14 bases agree with TRBD2. The V gene's germline CDR1 is SQVTM and CDR2 ANQGSEA. The CDR3 totals 15 residues. CDR3 nucleotides: TGTGGCGTTGGGACTAGCGGGAGCTCCTACAATGTGCAGTTCTTC. Its translation: CGVGTSGSSYNVQFF.

With respect to this clonotype: The junction differs from germline at one of its ends, possibly a read error. The chain recombines TRBV11-2 with TRBJ2-2; possibly TRBD2 for D (5 bases). The V gene's germline CDR1 is SGHAT and CDR2 FQNNGV. CDR3 size: 16 residues. CDR3: CASGLSGFGNTGELFF. DNA of the CDR3: TGTGCCAGCGGCTTATCTGGGTTCGGGAACACAGGGGAGCTGTTTTTT. Complete variable domain (other parts from reference TRBV11-2 and TRBJ2-2): EAGVAQSPRYKIIEKRQSVAFWCNPISGHATLYWYQQILGQGPKLLIQFQNNGVVDDSQLPKDRFSAERLKGVDSTLKIQPAKLEDSAVYLCASGLSGFGNTGELFFGEGSRLTVL.